This passage covers 10 T cell receptor beta chains from one sample sequenced in a study of T cell responses to AZD1222 COVID-19 vaccine. Clones were read by immunoSEQ multiplex PCR, and TCRdb kept only the in-frame ones, dropping some. The sample consists of roughly 78,000 clones, about 84% of them appearing once. Sequenced material: peripheral blood, taken on day 0 of AZD1222 vaccination. The receptor set was obtained from an adult in good health.

This clone was seen a single time. This rearrangement joins TRBV5-1 to TRBJ2-7; unclear D gene. The V gene lost 5 bases and the J gene lost 1 base, with 10 bases spanning the gap. The CDR3 sequence is 13 residues long. CDR1 is SGHRS and CDR2 is YFSETQ in the germline V gene. CDR3 coding DNA: TGCGCCAGCAGGCCGGCAGGTTCCTACGAGCAGTACTTC. Protein product: CASRPAGSYEQYF.

The genes are TRBV18 and TRBJ2-7, with 7 bases fitting TRBD1. Trimming at V came to 3 bases and at J to 4 bases, leaving 3 bases not matched to a gene. The CDR3 spans 13 residues. Germline V gene lookup returns CDR1 KGHSH and CDR2 LQKENI. CDR3 in DNA: TGTGCCAGCTCACCGACAGGGCAGTACGAGCAGTACTTC. It encodes CASSPTGQYEQYF.

The table lists this clone with a count of one. The chain recombines TRBV6-5 with TRBJ1-1; D remains unclear. V dropped 6 bases and J dropped 4 bases, with 18 bases sitting between them. CDR3 size: 15 residues. Germline values: CDR1 MNHEY, CDR2 SVGAGI. CDR3 loop: CASSARLYAGTEAFF. The CDR3 DNA reads TGTGCCAGCAGCGCCCGGCTGTACGCGGGCACTGAAGCTTTCTTT.

This clone was picked up a small number of times. The gene calls are TRBV6-5 and TRBJ1-1, with TRBD1 identical over 7 bases. Germline values: CDR1 MNHEY, CDR2 SVGAGI. V was pared by 6 bases and J by 1 base, with 8 bases of the junction left unmatched. The CDR3 extends over 15 amino acids. CDR3 sequence: CASRAGTAKNTEAFF. CDR3 sequence (DNA): TGTGCCAGCAGGGCCGGGACAGCCAAGAACACTGAAGCTTTCTTT.

In its sample, this clone was seen a few times. Other DNA variants within this sample encode the same CDR3. This rearrangement joins TRBV19 to TRBJ2-7; possibly TRBD2 for D (6 bases). CDR1 LNHDA and CDR2 SQIVND come from the germline V gene (reference sequence). Trimming took off 5 bases at V and 2 bases at J, with 7 bases between the two ends. The CDR3 runs 12 residues. This CDR3 is CASSSGAYEQYF. CDR3 DNA sequence: TGTGCCAGTAGTTCGGGGGCCTACGAGCAGTACTTC.

The V and J genes are TRBV5-4 and TRBJ2-3; 7 bases map to TRBD1. The trim removed 4 bases at V and 1 base at J, leaving 3 bases unmatched. The germline CDR1 and CDR2 sequences are SGHNT and YYREEE (reference sequence). CDR3 length equals 14 residues. In DNA form, the CDR3 reads TGTGCCAGCAGCCCCGACAGGGGCACAGATACGCAGTATTTT. Amino acids: CASSPDRGTDTQYF. Filled out from reference TRBV5-4 and TRBJ2-3, the complete variable domain reads ETGVTQSPTHLIKTRGQQVTLRCSSQSGHNTVSWYQQALGQGPQFIFQYYREEENGRGNFPPRFSGLQFPNYSSELNVNALELDDSALYLCASSPDRGTDTQYFGPGTRLTVL.

The rearrangement links TRBV5-1 to TRBJ1-2; 7 nucleotides agree with TRBD1. Germline CDR1 is SGHRS and CDR2 is YFSETQ. This CDR3 is built from 16 residues. Unmatched junction bases numbered 13, after V lost 4 bases and J lost 4 bases. In DNA, the CDR3 is TGCGCCAGCAGCGGCGGAGTGGACAGGCGACCCTATGGCTACACCTTC. As protein: CASSGGVDRRPYGYTF.

The chain couples TRBV30 to TRBJ1-6; weak D call: TRBD1 (5 bases). This CDR3 has 13 amino acids. V lost 1 base and J 4 bases, leaving 5 bases between the germline ends. Germline values: CDR1 GTSNPN, CDR2 SVGIG (reference sequence). The CDR3 DNA reads as TGTGCCTGGAGTGGGACATATAATTCACCCCTCCACTTT. Translating gives CAWSGTYNSPLHF.

Notes on this clone: The same CDR3 arises from other DNA sequences in this sample as well. CDR3 nucleotide sequence: TGTGCCAGCAGTTTTGGGGGAACTGAAGCTTTCTTT. Its protein product is CASSFGGTEAFF. The chain links TRBV12-3 or TRBV12-4 to TRBJ1-1, with D possibly matching TRBD1 (5 bases). V shed 3 bases and J shed 5 bases, with 7 bases lying between them. This CDR3 region has 12 residues.

The genes are TRBV13 and TRBJ1-1, with 7 bases identical to TRBD1. Germline CDR1 is PRHDT and CDR2 is FYEKMQ (reference sequence). V shed 6 bases, J shed 11 bases, and the junction held 12 bases outside the gene matches. This CDR3 region has 13 residues. CDR3 sequence: CASRKPGGGDAFF. Written as DNA, the CDR3 is TGTGCCAGCAGAAAACCAGGGGGGGGTGACGCTTTCTTT.